One T cell receptor beta chain is described in this entry. This sample was included in a study of cytomegalovirus exposure and HLA in healthy donors. Study as a whole: Drawn from HLA-typed donors, around 85 million unique TCRs were held in an early data release.

The V gene's germline CDR1 is SGHDT and CDR2 YYEEEE. Trimming cost V 0 bases and J 7 bases, with 4 bases left between them. The CDR3 length is 11 residues. Unrecorded immune exposure was likely among donors, who were nominally healthy when sampled. Primers: 60 Vbeta forward and 13 Jbeta reverse. TCRdb keeps only in-frame clones here, not all; method: immunoSEQ multiplex PCR. This table holds fewer than 250,000 clones, around 79% found once. The chain combines TRBV5-6 with TRBJ2-5; D is ambiguous. This TCR derives from a male donor in good health and CMV-seronegative. Sequenced sample: PBMCs. This chain's CDR3 is CASSLAGTQYF. Written as DNA, the CDR3 is TGTGCCAGCAGCTTGGCCGGGACCCAGTACTTC.